This T cell receptor beta chain was sequenced for a study of cytomegalovirus exposure and HLA in healthy donors. Study-wide results and caveats: Apart from CMV serostatus, no immune exposure information was available. Across donors, most TCRs were seen rarely, yet some public ones were widespread. Approximately 160 TCR beta chains were listed as cytomegalovirus-associated. Highest at DRB1 and lowest at HLA-C, TCR association rates differed among HLA loci in a later analysis.

This CDR3 region has 14 residues. Germline CDR1 reads GTSNPN; CDR2 reads SVGIG (reference sequence). V was pared by 2 bases and J by 6 bases, with 8 bases of the junction left unmatched. Remarks on this clone: Its antigen is unknown.

PCR used 60 Vbeta primers and 13 Jbeta primers. Method: immunoSEQ multiplex PCR; TCRdb's copy keeps in-frame clones and lacks some. The data contain 170,000 or so clones, roughly 80% of them singletons. This receptor was taken from a woman aged 45-65 years in good health and CMV-seropositive. V is TRBV30 and J is TRBJ1-1; TRBD1 agrees at 8 bases. Sequenced material: PBMCs. CDR3 bases: TGTGCCTGGAGTCGGACAGGGATGGGCGCTGAAGCTTTCTTT. Translated: CAWSRTGMGAEAFF.